The clone carrying this TCR beta chain appeared many times. The antigen is unknown. This CDR3 has 11 amino acids. Germline lookup yields CDR1 SGHVS and CDR2 FNYEAQ. The V and J ends lost 7 bases and 8 bases respectively, with 8 bases between them. The sample comes from a study of human T cells and chemical hapten exposure. Across the study: Small pooled library volume differences chiefly drove per-sample TCR yield variation.

The time point is: pre-sensitization, week 0. As for treatment: therapeutic diphenylcyclopropenone sensitization with weekly scalp DPC. Blood, whole and unfractionated, served as the source for total RNA extraction. Separate cDNA molecules received unique molecular identifiers, which the library attached to them. Using its own MiXCR run on the RACE reads, TCRdb lists one record per CDR3 protein. This sample yields roughly 38,000 distinct CDR3 sequences, of which 9.5% to 15% are seen a single time; around 1.9% belongs to the top ten. General study results and limits: Patch test score rose with PT1 expanded TCR count, significant at thresholds 8, 16 and 32, not 4. The donors suffered from alopecia, so their immune response may not match that of healthy people.

Sequences were derived from whole blood, sampled in connection with sensitization to the hapten diphenylcyclopropenone (DPC). V and J are TRBV7-6 and TRBJ2-2; D gene ambiguous. The receptor was derived from a middle-aged woman with alopecia areata. Some clones in this sample may be carry-over from other donors' samples. This CDR3 reads CASTSPGELFF. Here the CDR3 DNA reads TGTGCCAGCACTTCCCCGGGGGAGCTGTTTTTT.